Sequencing of this T cell receptor (beta chain) was carried out in a study of blood T cell repertoires in COVID-19 (dated by TCRdb to the early 2020s). As for the study more broadly: The collaborator samples originated in the United States, Italy and Spain and spanned the acute and convalescent phases of COVID-19. The material from the prospective study consisted of cDNA or gDNA derived from T cells, B-cell-depleted T cells, or PBMCs. The dataset comprised deeply sampled blood TCRbeta repertoires from subjects exposed to, actively infected with, or recovered from COVID-19. The repertoires were made available in a free public database intended to serve as a resource for research on the immune response to SARS-CoV-2. Samples came from the ongoing ImmuneRACE study (first 160 participants) plus 1,254 subjects from 6 global collaborators. A de-identified subject ID, COVID-19 status, age in years and sex were almost always included in the sample metadata. Where available, HLA class I and class II types were taken from metadata supplied by the sample provider and were not determined by assay-based typing.

Including cysteine and phenylalanine, the CDR3 has 16 amino acids. The read is trimmed to its CDR3 DNA, 48 bases read in frame from base 1. According to the germline V gene (reference sequence), CDR1 reads SEHNR and CDR2 reads FQNEAQ. The junction shows trimming of 4 bases on V and 6 bases on J, and the gene matches do not reach 9 bases of it. Summary of the overall study and its limitations: The quantity of clinical and demographic metadata differed by source and by participant and was supplied without curation.

Each collaborating institution followed its own protocols to collect whole blood in K2EDTA tubes. For TCRbeta analysis, collaborators shipped samples as frozen whole blood, isolated PBMCs, or DNA extracted from either of those sample types. TCRbeta CDR3 regions were amplified from genomic DNA by means of the immunoSEQ Assay, a bias-controlled multiplex PCR. Turning to the authors' computational methods: The number of nucleated cells in each sample was estimated from the amplification of reference gene primers within the assay. To quantify the absolute abundance of each unique TCRbeta CDR3 rearrangement, sequence reads were collapsed and filtered. Productive Simpson clonality was computed per sample as the square root of Simpson's diversity index over productive rearrangements. TCRdb took over this immuneACCESS table, retaining in-frame rearrangements with V and J assigned. Such tables are incomplete; in checked studies, under half of the missing clones stem from an unresolved V gene, and the remainder is unexplained. From that table come the V and J calls and clone size; the DNA was used to work out D and trimming. The sample yields fewer than 30,000 clones; approximately 92% were counted once. The top ten constitute over 9% of the sample.

In regard to this clone: Its antigen is currently not known. Per-base qualities were not stored, and no clone one base away is much larger.

The TCR originated in a man in his sixties with acute or convalescent COVID-19. The specimen sequenced was peripheral blood. The chain links TRBV7-9 with TRBJ2-1; the central 10 bases match TRBD2. The CDR3 corresponds to CASSSLRTSGRNEQFF. The DNA sequence is as follows: TGTGCCAGCAGCTCCTTAAGGACTAGCGGACGCAATGAGCAGTTCTTC.